This TCR beta chain was identified during a study of OX40 agonist ivuxolimab in advanced cancers. TCRdb's table, derived via immunoSEQ multiplex PCR, lists solely in-frame clones and lacks some. Among tens of thousands of clones listed, 70% to 90% were seen once. Between the trimmed V and J ends, which lost 2 bases and 4 bases, there was a span of 8 bases. Germline CDR1 MNHEY, CDR2 SMNVEV (reference sequence). The CDR3 runs 13 residues. Sequenced material: CD4+ or CD8+ T cells sorted from blood, taken in a trial of the OX40 agonist ivuxolimab. The J gene is TRBJ1-2, the V gene TRBV27; D unclear. The clonotype originates from an adult with an advanced solid tumor such as melanoma, head and neck, liver or kidney cancer. CDR3 in DNA: TGTGCCAGCAGTTTAAGTCAGCTCTATGGCTACACCTTC. Translation gives CASSLSQLYGYTF.